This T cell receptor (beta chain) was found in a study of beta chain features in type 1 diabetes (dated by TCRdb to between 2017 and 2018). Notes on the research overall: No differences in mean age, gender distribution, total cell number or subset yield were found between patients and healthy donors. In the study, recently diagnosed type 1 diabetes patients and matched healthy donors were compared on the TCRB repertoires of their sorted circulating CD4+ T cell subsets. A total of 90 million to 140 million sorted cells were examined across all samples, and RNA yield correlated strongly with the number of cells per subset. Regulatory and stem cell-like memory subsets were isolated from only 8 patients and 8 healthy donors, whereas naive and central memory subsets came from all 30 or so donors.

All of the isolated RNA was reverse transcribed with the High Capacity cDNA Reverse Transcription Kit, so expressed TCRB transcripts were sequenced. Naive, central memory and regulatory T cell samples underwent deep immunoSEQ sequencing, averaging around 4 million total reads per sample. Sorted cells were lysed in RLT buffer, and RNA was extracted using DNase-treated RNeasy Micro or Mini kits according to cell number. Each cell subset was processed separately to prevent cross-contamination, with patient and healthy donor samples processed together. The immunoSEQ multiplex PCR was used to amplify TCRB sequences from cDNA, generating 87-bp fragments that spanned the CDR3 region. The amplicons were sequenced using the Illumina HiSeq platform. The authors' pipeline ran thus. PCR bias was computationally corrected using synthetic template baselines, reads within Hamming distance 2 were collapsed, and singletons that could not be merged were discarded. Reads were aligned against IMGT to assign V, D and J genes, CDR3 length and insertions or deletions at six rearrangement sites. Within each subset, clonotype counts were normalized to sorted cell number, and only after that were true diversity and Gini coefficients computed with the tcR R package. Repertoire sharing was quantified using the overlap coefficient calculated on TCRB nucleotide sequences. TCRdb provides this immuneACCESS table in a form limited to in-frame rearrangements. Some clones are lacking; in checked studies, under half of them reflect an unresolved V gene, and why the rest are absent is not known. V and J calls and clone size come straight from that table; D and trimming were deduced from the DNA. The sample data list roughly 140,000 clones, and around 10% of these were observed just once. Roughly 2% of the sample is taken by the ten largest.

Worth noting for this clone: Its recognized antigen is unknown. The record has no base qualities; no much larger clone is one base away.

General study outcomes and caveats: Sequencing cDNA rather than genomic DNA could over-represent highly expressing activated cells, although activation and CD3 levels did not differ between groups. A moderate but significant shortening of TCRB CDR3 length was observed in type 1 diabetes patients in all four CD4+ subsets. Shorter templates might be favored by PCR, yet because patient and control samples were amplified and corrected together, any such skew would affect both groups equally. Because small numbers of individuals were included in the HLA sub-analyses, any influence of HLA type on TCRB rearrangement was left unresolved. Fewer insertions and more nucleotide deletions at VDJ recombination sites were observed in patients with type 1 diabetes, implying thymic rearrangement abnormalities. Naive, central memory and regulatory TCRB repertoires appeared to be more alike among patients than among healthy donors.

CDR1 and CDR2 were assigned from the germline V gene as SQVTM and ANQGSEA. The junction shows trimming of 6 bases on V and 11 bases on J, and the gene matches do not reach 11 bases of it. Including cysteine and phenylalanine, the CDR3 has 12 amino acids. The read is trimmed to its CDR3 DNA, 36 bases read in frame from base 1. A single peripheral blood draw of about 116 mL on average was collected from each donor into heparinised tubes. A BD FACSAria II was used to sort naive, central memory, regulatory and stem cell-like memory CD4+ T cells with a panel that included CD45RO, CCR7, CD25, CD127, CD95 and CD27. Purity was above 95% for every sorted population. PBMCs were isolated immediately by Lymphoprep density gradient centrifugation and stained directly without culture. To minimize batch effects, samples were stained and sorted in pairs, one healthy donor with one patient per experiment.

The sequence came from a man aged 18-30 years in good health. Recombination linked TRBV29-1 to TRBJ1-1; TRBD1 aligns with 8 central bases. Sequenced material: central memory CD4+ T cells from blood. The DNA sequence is TGCAGCGTCATACAGGGGCACAGGGGGGCTTTCTTT. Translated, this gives CSVIQGHRGAFF.